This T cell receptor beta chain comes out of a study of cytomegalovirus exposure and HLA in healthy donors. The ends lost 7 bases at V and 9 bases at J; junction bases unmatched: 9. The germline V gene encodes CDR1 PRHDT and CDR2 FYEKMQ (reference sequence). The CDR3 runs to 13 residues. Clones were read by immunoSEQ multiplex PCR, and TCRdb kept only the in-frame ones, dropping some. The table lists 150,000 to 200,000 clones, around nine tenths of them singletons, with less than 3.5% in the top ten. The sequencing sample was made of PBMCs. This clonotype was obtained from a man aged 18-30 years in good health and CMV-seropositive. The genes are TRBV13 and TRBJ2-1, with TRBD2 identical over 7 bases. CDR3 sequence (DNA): TGTGCCAGCACCGGGACTACCGCCATTGAGCAGTTCTTC. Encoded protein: CASTGTTAIEQFF.